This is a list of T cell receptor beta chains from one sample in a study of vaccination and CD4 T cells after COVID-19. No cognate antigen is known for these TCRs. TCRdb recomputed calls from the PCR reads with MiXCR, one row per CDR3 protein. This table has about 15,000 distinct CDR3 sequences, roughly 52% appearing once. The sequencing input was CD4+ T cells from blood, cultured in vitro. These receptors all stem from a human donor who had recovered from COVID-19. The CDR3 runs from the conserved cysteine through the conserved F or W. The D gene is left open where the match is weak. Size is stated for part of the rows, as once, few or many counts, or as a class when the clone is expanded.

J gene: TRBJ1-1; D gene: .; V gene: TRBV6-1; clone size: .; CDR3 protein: CASNSPTGNTEAFF; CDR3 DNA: TGTGCCAGCAACTCTCCAACAGGGAACACTGAAGCTTTCTTT
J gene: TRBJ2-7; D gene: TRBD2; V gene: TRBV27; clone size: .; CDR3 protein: CARETRENYEQYF; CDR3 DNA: TGTGCCAGAGAAACGCGGGAGAACTACGAGCAGTACTTC
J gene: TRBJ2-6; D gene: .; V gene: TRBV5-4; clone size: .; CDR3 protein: CASSESSGANVLTF; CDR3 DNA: TGTGCCAGCAGCGAATCCTCTGGGGCCAACGTCCTGACTTTC
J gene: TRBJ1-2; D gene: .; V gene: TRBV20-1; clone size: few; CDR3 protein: CSARGGGYTF; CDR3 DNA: TGCAGTGCTAGAGGAGGCGGCTACACCTTC
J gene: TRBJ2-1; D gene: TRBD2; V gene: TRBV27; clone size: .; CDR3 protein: CASSSSMRGIRSYNEQFF; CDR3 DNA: TGTGCCAGCAGTTCTTCTATGCGGGGGATTCGGTCCTACAATGAGCAGTTCTTC
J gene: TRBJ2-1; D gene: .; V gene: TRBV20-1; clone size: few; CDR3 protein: CSARRQTTLYNEQFF; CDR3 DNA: TGCAGTGCTAGGAGGCAGACTACCCTCTACAATGAGCAGTTCTTC
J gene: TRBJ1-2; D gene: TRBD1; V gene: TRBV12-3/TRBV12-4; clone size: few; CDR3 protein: CASSVDRAYGYTF; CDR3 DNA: TGTGCCAGCAGCGTCGACAGGGCCTATGGCTACACCTTC
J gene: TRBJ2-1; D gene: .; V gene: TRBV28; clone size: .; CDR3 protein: CASTASSYNEQFF; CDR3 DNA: TGTGCCAGCACAGCGAGCTCCTACAATGAGCAGTTCTTC
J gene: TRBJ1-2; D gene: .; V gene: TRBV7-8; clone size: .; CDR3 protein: CASSATENNYGYTF; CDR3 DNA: TGTGCCAGCAGCGCAACAGAGAATAACTATGGCTACACCTTC
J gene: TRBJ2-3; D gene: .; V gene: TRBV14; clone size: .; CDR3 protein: CASSTVGDSTDTQYF; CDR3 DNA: TGTGCCAGCAGCACAGTAGGGGATTCAACAGATACGCAGTATTTT
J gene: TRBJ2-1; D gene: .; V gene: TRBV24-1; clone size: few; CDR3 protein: CATSDGRGEFF; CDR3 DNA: TGTGCCACCAGTGATGGCAGGGGAGAGTTCTTC
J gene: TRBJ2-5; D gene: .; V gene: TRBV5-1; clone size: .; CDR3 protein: CASSFIGEETQYF; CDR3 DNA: TGCGCCAGCAGCTTCATAGGGGAAGAGACCCAGTACTTC
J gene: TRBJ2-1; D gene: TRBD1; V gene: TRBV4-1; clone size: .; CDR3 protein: CASSQDGQGARNEQFF; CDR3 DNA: TGCGCCAGCAGCCAAGATGGGCAGGGGGCGCGTAATGAGCAGTTCTTC
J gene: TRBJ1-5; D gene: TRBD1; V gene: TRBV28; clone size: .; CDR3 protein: CASSTPQGRNQPQHF; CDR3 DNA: TGTGCCAGCAGTACACCACAGGGGCGGAATCAGCCCCAGCATTTT
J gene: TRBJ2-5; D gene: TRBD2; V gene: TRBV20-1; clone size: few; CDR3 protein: CSARDWGGAQETQYF; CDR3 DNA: TGCAGTGCTAGAGATTGGGGGGGAGCCCAAGAGACCCAGTACTTC
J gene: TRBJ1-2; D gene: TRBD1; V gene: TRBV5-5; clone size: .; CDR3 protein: CASSAGQGRGYTF; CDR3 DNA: TGTGCCAGCAGCGCGGGACAGGGACGAGGCTACACCTTC
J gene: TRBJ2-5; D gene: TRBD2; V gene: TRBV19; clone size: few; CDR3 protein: CASMTSGSGETQYF; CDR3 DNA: TGTGCCAGTATGACTAGCGGGAGTGGTGAGACCCAGTACTTC
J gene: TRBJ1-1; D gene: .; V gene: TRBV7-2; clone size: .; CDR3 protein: CASSLVGLNTEAFF; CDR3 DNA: TGTGCCAGCAGCTTAGTGGGCCTCAACACTGAAGCTTTCTTT
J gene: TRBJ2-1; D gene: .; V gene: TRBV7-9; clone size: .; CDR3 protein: CASSPAGNEQFF; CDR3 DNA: TGTGCCAGCAGCCCAGCGGGTAATGAGCAGTTCTTC
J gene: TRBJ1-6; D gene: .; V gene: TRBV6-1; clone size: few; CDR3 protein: CASSSRVSNSPLHF; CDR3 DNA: TGTGCCAGCAGCTCGCGGGTATCTAATTCACCCCTCCACTTT
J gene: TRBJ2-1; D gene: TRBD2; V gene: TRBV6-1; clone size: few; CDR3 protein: CASSEQLAGSYNEQFF; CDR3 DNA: TGTGCCAGCAGTGAACAACTAGCGGGATCCTACAATGAGCAGTTCTTC
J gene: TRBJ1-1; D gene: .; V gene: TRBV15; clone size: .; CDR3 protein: CATSRGGTKNTEAFF; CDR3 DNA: TGTGCCACCAGCAGAGGAGGGACCAAGAACACTGAAGCTTTCTTT
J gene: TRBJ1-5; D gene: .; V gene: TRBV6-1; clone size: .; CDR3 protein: CASSPSTSNQPQHF; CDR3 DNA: TGTGCCAGCAGTCCCAGCACTAGCAATCAGCCCCAGCATTTT
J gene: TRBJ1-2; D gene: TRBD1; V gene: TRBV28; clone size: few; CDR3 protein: CASSLAGQGSNYGYTF; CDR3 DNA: TGTGCCAGCAGTTTAGCGGGACAGGGGTCGAACTATGGCTACACCTTC
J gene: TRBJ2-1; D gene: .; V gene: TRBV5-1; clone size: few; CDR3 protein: CASSLGWQGPTNEQFF; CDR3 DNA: TGCGCCAGCAGCTTGGGGTGGCAGGGCCCCACCAATGAGCAGTTCTTC
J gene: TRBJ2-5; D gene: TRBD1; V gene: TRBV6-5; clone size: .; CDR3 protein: CASSYSTGGGQETQYF; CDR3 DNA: TGTGCCAGCAGTTACTCGACAGGGGGGGGACAAGAGACCCAGTACTTC
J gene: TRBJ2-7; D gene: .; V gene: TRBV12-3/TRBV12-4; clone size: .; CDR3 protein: CASSLDRPTYEQYF; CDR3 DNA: TGTGCCAGCAGTTTAGACAGGCCCACCTACGAGCAGTACTTC
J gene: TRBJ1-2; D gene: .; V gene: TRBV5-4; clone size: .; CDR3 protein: CASGLAGDLYGYTF; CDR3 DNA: TGTGCCAGCGGCTTGGCAGGGGATCTCTATGGCTACACCTTC
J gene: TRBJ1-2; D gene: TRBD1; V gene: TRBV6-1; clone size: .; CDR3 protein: CASSEAGTGAGYTF; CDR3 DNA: TGTGCCAGCAGTGAAGCCGGGACAGGGGCAGGCTACACCTTC
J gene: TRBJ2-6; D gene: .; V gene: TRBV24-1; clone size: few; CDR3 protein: CATSVGGANVLTF; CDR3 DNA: TGTGCCACCAGTGTCGGTGGGGCCAACGTCCTGACTTTC
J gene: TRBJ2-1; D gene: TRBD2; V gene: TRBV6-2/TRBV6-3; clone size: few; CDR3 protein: CASRPTSGGAFEQFF; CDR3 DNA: TGTGCCAGCAGACCCACTAGCGGGGGGGCGTTTGAGCAGTTCTTC
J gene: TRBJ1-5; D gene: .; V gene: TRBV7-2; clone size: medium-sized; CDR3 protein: CASSVRGNQPQHF; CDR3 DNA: TGTGCCAGCAGCGTCAGGGGTAATCAGCCCCAGCATTTT
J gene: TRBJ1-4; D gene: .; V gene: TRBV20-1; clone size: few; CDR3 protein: CSAELRGNEKLFF; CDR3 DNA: TGCAGTGCTGAACTTAGGGGTAATGAAAAACTGTTTTTT
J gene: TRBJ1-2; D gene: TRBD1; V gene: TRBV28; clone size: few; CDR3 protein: CASSSAGTGAPSYGYTF; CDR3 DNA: TGTGCCAGCAGTTCTGCCGGGACAGGGGCCCCTAGCTATGGCTACACCTTC
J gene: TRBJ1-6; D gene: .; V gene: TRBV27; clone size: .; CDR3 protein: CASSLSPGSSYNSPLHF; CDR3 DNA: TGTGCCAGCAGTTTATCTCCAGGGAGCTCCTATAATTCACCCCTCCACTTT
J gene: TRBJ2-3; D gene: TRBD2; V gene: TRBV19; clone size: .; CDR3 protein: CASSSLAGRFTDTQYF; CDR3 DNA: TGTGCCAGTAGTAGTCTTGCCGGGAGGTTCACAGATACGCAGTATTTT
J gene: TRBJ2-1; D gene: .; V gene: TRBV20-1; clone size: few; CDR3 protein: CSAREKLDIYNEQFF; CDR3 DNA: TGCAGTGCTAGAGAGAAGCTAGATATCTACAATGAGCAGTTCTTC
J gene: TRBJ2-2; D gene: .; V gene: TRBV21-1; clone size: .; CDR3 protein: CASSSSAAGTTGELFF; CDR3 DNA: TGTGCCAGCAGCTCCAGTGCCGCAGGGACCACCGGGGAGCTGTTTTTT
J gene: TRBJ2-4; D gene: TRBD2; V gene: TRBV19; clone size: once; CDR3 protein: CASSPYGEGNIQYF; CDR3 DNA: TGTGCCAGTAGTCCCTACGGGGAGGGTAACATTCAGTACTTC
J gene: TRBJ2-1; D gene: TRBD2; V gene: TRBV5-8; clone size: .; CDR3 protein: CASSLWAGGADEQFF; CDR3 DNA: TGTGCCAGCAGCTTATGGGCGGGAGGAGCGGATGAGCAGTTCTTC
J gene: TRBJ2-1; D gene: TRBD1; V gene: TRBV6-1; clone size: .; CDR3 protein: CASSRQGSTVRGSYNEQFF; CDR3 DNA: TGTGCCAGCAGTCGACAGGGAAGTACGGTAAGGGGCTCCTACAATGAGCAGTTCTTC
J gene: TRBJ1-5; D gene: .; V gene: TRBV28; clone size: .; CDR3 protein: CASSVGRRHQPQHF; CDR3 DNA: TGTGCCAGCAGCGTAGGACGGCGTCATCAGCCCCAGCATTTT
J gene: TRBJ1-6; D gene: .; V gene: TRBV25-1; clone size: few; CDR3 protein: CASRVTGGASSYNSPLHF; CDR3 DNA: TGTGCCAGCAGGGTTACAGGAGGGGCGAGCTCCTATAATTCACCCCTCCACTTT
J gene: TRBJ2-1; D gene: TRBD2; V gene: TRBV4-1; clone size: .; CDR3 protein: CASSQTSGDYNEQFF; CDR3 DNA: TGCGCCAGCAGCCAAACTAGCGGAGACTACAATGAGCAGTTCTTC
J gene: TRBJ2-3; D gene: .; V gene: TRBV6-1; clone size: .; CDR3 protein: CASSSGGSPDTQYF; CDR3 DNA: TGTGCCAGCTCGAGTGGGGGGAGTCCAGATACGCAGTATTTT
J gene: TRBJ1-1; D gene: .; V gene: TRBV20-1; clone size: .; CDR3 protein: CSARDWGRLDMNTEAFF; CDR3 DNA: TGCAGTGCTAGAGATTGGGGGCGGTTGGACATGAACACTGAAGCTTTCTTT
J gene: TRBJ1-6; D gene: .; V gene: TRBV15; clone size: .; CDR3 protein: CATSGSSYNSPLHF; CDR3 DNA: TGTGCCACCAGCGGGAGTTCCTATAATTCACCCCTCCACTTT
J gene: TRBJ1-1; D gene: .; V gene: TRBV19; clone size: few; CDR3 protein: CASSGRTENTEAFF; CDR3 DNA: TGTGCCAGTAGTGGACGGACAGAGAACACTGAAGCTTTCTTT
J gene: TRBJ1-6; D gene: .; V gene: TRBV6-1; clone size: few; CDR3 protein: CASSDHRVNSPLHF; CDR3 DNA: TGTGCCAGCAGTGATCACAGGGTAAATTCACCCCTCCACTTT
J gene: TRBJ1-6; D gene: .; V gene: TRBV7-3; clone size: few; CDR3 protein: CASSLTNRGGSPLHF; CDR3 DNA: TGTGCCAGCAGCTTAACCAACCGGGGGGGGTCACCCCTCCACTTT
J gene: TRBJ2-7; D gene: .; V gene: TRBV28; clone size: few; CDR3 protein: CASSSPSADSYEQYF; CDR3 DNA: TGTGCCAGCAGTTCCCCCTCAGCCGACTCCTACGAGCAGTACTTC
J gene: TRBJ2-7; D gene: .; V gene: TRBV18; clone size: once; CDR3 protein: CASSPSREQYF; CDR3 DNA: TGTGCCAGCTCACCAAGTCGGGAGCAGTACTTC
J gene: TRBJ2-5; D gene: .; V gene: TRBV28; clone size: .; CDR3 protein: CASSLFGPQNPQYF; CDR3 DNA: TGTGCCAGCAGTTTATTCGGTCCACAGAATCCACAGTACTTC
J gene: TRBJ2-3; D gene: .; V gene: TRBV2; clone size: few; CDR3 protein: CASTIGQPSTDTQYF; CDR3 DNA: TGTGCCAGCACAATAGGACAGCCGAGCACAGATACGCAGTATTTT
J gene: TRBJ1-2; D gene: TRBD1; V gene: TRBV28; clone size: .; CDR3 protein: CASSPAGQYYGYTF; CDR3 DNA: TGTGCCAGCAGTCCCGCGGGACAGTACTATGGCTACACCTTC
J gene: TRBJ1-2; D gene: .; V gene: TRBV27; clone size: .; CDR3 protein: CASYSTGGYGYTF; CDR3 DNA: TGTGCCAGTTACTCGACAGGAGGCTATGGCTACACCTTC
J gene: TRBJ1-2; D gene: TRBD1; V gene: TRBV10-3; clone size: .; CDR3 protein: CAITGTAVTKYGYTF; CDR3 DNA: TGTGCCATCACCGGGACAGCAGTTACAAAATATGGCTACACCTTC
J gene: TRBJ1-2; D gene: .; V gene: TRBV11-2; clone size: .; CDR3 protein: CASSVRRTDFYGYTF; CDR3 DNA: TGTGCCAGCAGCGTCCGAAGGACAGATTTTTATGGCTACACCTTC
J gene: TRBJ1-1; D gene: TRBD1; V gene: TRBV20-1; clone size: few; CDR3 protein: CSAIDLGTAMNTEAFF; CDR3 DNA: TGCAGTGCTATCGATTTAGGGACAGCAATGAACACTGAAGCTTTCTTT